The T cell receptor beta chain described here comes from a study of T cells in Graves' hyperthyroidism and ophthalmopathy (dated by TCRdb to the late 2010s). About the full investigation: Peripheral blood samples were taken at the time of initial diagnosis, prior to any treatment. A discovery cohort of about 95 patients, about 40 with Graves' ophthalmopathy and 57 with stable Graves' hyperthyroidism, was used to find distinguishing TCR V-J signatures. Prospective prediction of ophthalmopathy was tested in an independent validation cohort of fewer than 20 hyperthyroidism patients and approximately 17 patients who later progressed to ophthalmopathy. The 75 to 100 discovery patients were randomly divided into training and test sets at a 7:3 ratio. The study also compared thyroid tissue and blood T-cell repertoires from about six Graves' hyperthyroidism patients. Once sampling was done, hyperthyroidism patients were given methimazole at a starting dose of 30 mg daily, whereas ophthalmopathy patients were given high-dose intravenous methylprednisolone. According to the paper, TCR Vbeta CDR3 sequencing was carried out on 120 to 150 peripheral blood samples, which came from more than 40 ophthalmopathy, approximately 78 hyperthyroidism and approximately 17 progressor patients.

The CDR3 goes from the cysteine to the phenylalanine over 13 residues. The only DNA kept is the CDR3, 39 bases in frame from the first base. Trimming at the junction amounts to 2 bases on V and 2 bases on J, and the germline ends lie 6 bases apart. Stable Graves' hyperthyroidism was defined as no progression to ophthalmopathy during 18 months of follow-up. The hyperthyroidism patients were between 18 and 65 years old and newly diagnosed, with a disease duration of less than 2 months. Patients with uncontrolled infections, other autoimmune diseases, pregnancy or lactation were excluded. Diagnoses relied on clinical symptoms, serum thyroxine and TRAb, thyroid ultrasound and orbital computed tomography. PBMCs were separated from roughly 9.3 ml of fresh peripheral blood using Ficoll-Paque density gradient centrifugation. Total RNA was extracted using Trizol reagent, and RNA quality was assessed on an Agilent 2100 Bioanalyzer.

The TCR beta CDR3 regions were amplified from the RNA transcripts. The first round of RT-PCR for the TCR CDR3 was performed with the HTBI primer set and the Qiagen OneStep RT-PCR kit. The libraries were constructed in a second round of multiplex PCR and then size-selected and purified. Paired-end sequencing of the libraries was performed with 100 bp reads on an Illumina HiSeq2000. In the source study's methods: SOAPnuke was used to process the raw data, with reads discarded if the reads contained adapters or uncalled bases, had a mean Phred below 15, or lacked an exact constant-primer or identifier match. High-quality paired reads were merged using COPE v1.2.5, and each unique nucleotide sequence was defined as a clonotype. Clonotypes were aligned to IMGT TRBV, TRBD and TRBJ reference segments using MiTCR v1.1. The analysis included only V-J combinations with a frequency above 0.0001, which together covered around 99% of the repertoires. The TCS score was defined as F50 (clonal expansion) divided by E x V (chaos), with BLOSUM62-based TCRdist calculated between CDR3 peptides within each V-J. Welch's t-statistics and random forest reduced some 510 V-J features to some 14, which were used in a naive Bayes classifier (R e1071). TCRdb reprocessed the public reads (quality trimming at Q25 with fastp, clone calling with MiXCR) and kept in-frame beta chains. Rows with one shared CDR3 protein collapse into an entry with the most common genes and DNA. TCRdb's processing, not the authors' own work, is the source of the V and J calls. A total of around 420,000 distinct CDR3 sequences appear in this sample, about 15% of them only once. Jointly, the top ten make up 11% to 15% of the sample.

This clonotype was seen at least ten times. Its antigen is currently not known. Base qualities are not provided; no much larger clone lies one nucleotide away. Overall study outcomes, separate from this receptor: In validation, the model predicted progression to ophthalmopathy with approximately 71% sensitivity and 72% to 85% specificity, a median of around 6.6 months before onset. Ophthalmopathy was separated from stable hyperthyroidism by a 13 V-J signature model, with 87.88% sensitivity and about 81% specificity obtained in cross-validation and 80%/75% obtained in testing. Blood samples also contained most of the expanded thyroid clonotypes (frequency above 0.001), which suggests that blood repertoires may reflect thyroid immune responses. Sample size was not statistically predetermined, and blinding of investigators to group allocation was not performed.

The chain joins TRBV12-3 or TRBV12-4 to TRBJ2-5; no D gene call is confident. Sequenced: blood. The sequence was obtained from a woman under 30 with Graves' hyperthyroidism. The DNA sequence reads TGTGCCAGCAGTTTAAGGCAGCAAGAGACCCAGTACTTC. It specifies CASSLRQQETQYF.